Listed below are T cell receptor beta chains from one sample, sequenced in a study of T-cell reconstitution after alpha-beta-depleted transplantation in children. TCRdb reprocessed the PCR reads via MiXCR and lists one record per CDR3 protein. Of 120,000 to 150,000 distinct CDR3 sequences in the sample, more than 8% were seen once. The sample here was PBMCs, mostly from graft donor cells, taken 180 days after TCRalphabeta/CD19-depleted stem cell transplant. The receptors come from a female patient aged 2-9 years who had a stem cell transplant for congenital amegakaryocytic thrombocytopenia, so the T cells may come from the graft donor. Both conserved end residues are part of each CDR3. D genes are given only for firm matches. A clone size is listed for some rows: how often the clone was seen (once, few, many), or a class if it is expanded.

>TRBJ2-7|TRBV12-3/TRBV12-4|-|many
TGTGCCAGCAGTTCGACCCCCCACCAGGGTATCGAGCAGTACTTC
CASSSTPHQGIEQYF
>TRBJ2-1|TRBV18|TRBD2|few
TGTGCCAGCTCACCACCCACGGCTAGCGGGAGTATGTATGAGCAGTTCTTC
CASSPPTASGSMYEQFF
>TRBJ2-2|TRBV5-3|-|once
TGTGCCATCGGCCAGGGGCTCCTCTGCTGGGAGCTGTTTTTT
CAIGQGLLCWELFF
>TRBJ2-1|TRBV29-1|TRBD2|many
TGCAGCGCCGAAGGTCTAGCGGGAGGGCCTTTTTACAATGAGCAGTTCTTC
CSAEGLAGGPFYNEQFF
>TRBJ2-2|TRBV20-1|TRBD1|few
TGCAGTGTGGTAGGGACAGGGGGCAGTGCCGGGGAGCTGTTTTTT
CSVVGTGGSAGELFF
>TRBJ2-5|TRBV7-7|TRBD2|few
TGTGCCAGCAGCCCCGGCGGGAGGGAGACCCAGTACTTC
CASSPGGRETQYF
>TRBJ1-4|TRBV20-1|TRBD1|few
TGCAGTGCTACCCCCAGGGGGCGCTACGAAAAACTGTTTTTT
CSATPRGRYEKLFF
>TRBJ2-3|TRBV29-1|-|few
TGCAGCGTTGAAGACATCCAGGGTGTAGTAGGCGCAGATACGCAGTATTTT
CSVEDIQGVVGADTQYF
>TRBJ2-5|TRBV11-1|-|once
TGTGCCAGCAGCTTAGATTTACGGCCGACAGTGGGGGCTAACCAAGAGACCCAGTACTTC
CASSLDLRPTVGANQETQYF
>TRBJ2-7|TRBV7-9|-|many
TGTGCCAGCAGCTTATTGCCGGATACCTACGAGCAGTACTTC
CASSLLPDTYEQYF
>TRBJ2-1|TRBV6-2/TRBV6-3|TRBD2|many
TGTGCCAGCAGTTACTATCCTGCCGGACTAGCCGGGGTACCTACTTTCGAGCAGTTCTTC
CASSYYPAGLAGVPTFEQFF
>TRBJ1-1|TRBV28|TRBD1|many
TGTGCCAGCAGTGTCGACAGGGGTCGGACTGAAGCTTTCTTT
CASSVDRGRTEAFF
>TRBJ2-7|TRBV11-1|-|many
TGTGCCAGCAGCCACAGACACAAAACCTACGAGCAGTACTTC
CASSHRHKTYEQYF
>TRBJ2-7|TRBV6-2/TRBV6-3|-|many
TGTGCCAGCAGTTACTCTGCGGGGAGCTACGAGCAGTACTTC
CASSYSAGSYEQYF
>TRBJ2-2|TRBV29-1|-|few
TGCAGCGTTGGGAGTGGGCTAGACACCGGGGAGCTGTTTTTT
CSVGSGLDTGELFF
>TRBJ1-3|TRBV6-1|TRBD1|few
TGTGCCAGCAGCCAGGGACAGCGTGGAAACACCATATATTTT
CASSQGQRGNTIYF
>TRBJ1-2|TRBV6-2/TRBV6-3|-|many
TGTGCCAGCAGTTACGGGAGGGGCCCGCTCTATGGCTACACCTTC
CASSYGRGPLYGYTF
>TRBJ2-7|TRBV5-1|TRBD1|many
TGCGCCAGCAGCAGGACAGGGAACCACTACGAGCAGTACTTC
CASSRTGNHYEQYF
>TRBJ1-2|TRBV20-1|-|many
TGCAGTCCCTCCGGCCAGGCTAACTATGGCTACACCTTC
CSPSGQANYGYTF
>TRBJ2-1|TRBV20-1|TRBD1|many
TGCAGTGCTAGCGGGACAGGGGGCCGATGGCAGTTCTTC
CSASGTGGRWQFF
>TRBJ1-5|TRBV5-5|-|many
TGTGCCAGCAGCCCGAACTCCCCGGGGGCCCAGCATTTT
CASSPNSPGAQHF
>TRBJ2-4|TRBV29-1|-|few
TGCAGCGTTGTTCCCCGTGGGGGCGCGGGAAACATTCAGTACTTC
CSVVPRGGAGNIQYF
>TRBJ2-3|TRBV20-1|TRBD1|many
TGCAGTGCTCCCGATTGGGACAGGTTCACAGATACGCAGTATTTT
CSAPDWDRFTDTQYF
>TRBJ1-1|TRBV20-1|-|few
TGCAGTGCGAGACTGGGGGGGAACACTGAAGCTTTCTTT
CSARLGGNTEAFF
>TRBJ2-3|TRBV20-1|TRBD2|many
TGCAGTGCGCCACTAGCGGAGGATCTCACAGATACGCAGTATTTT
CSAPLAEDLTDTQYF
>TRBJ1-2|TRBV5-1|-|many
TGCGCCAGCAGCTTGGAGGCAGGGCATGGCTACACCTTC
CASSLEAGHGYTF
>TRBJ2-5|TRBV5-4|-|-
TGTGCCAGTAACCAAGACGTCTACCAAGAGACCCAGTACTTC
CASNQDVYQETQYF
>TRBJ2-2|TRBV5-1|TRBD2|-
TGCGCCAGCAGCTCGGCGGCTAGCGGGACCGGGGAGCTGTTTTTT
CASSSAASGTGELFF
>TRBJ2-1|TRBV5-1|-|-
TGCGCCAGTCGGGGTTACAATGAGCAGTTCTTC
CASRGYNEQFF
>TRBJ2-5|TRBV5-6|-|many
TGTGCCAGCAGCCCAGGATATCCTCCGGAGACCCAGTACTTC
CASSPGYPPETQYF
>TRBJ2-7|TRBV19|TRBD2|many
TGTGCCAGTAGCCCGGGACTATTCTACGAGCAGTACTTC
CASSPGLFYEQYF
>TRBJ2-7|TRBV11-2|-|many
TGTGCCAGCAGCTCCGGGGATTACGAGCAGTACTTC
CASSSGDYEQYF
>TRBJ2-5|TRBV5-8|-|many
TGTGCCAGCGCACGGGACAACCAAGAGACCCAGTACTTC
CASARDNQETQYF
>TRBJ2-5|TRBV7-2|TRBD2|many
TGTGCCAGCAGCTTACGGCTAGCGGGAGCGGGGACCCAGTACTTC
CASSLRLAGAGTQYF
>TRBJ1-1|TRBV18|TRBD1|many
TGTGCCAGCTCACCACCGGGGACAGGACCGAACACTGAAGCTTTCTTT
CASSPPGTGPNTEAFF
>TRBJ2-7|TRBV7-2|TRBD2|few
TGTGCCAGCAGCGAGAGACTAGCGGCTAGCTCCTACGAGCAGTACTTC
CASSERLAASSYEQYF
>TRBJ2-3|TRBV3-1|-|many
TGTGCCAGCAGCCAAGATATCGTTACAGATACGCAGTATTTT
CASSQDIVTDTQYF
>TRBJ2-7|TRBV6-5|TRBD1|many
TGTGCCAGCAGCCCTAACAGGGGCTTCAGCTCCTACGAGCAGTACTTC
CASSPNRGFSSYEQYF
>TRBJ2-7|TRBV7-9|-|many
TGTGCCAGCAGCGCTCAGGTTTCCTACGAGCAGTACTTC
CASSAQVSYEQYF
>TRBJ1-2|TRBV12-3/TRBV12-4|-|many
TGTGCCAGCAGTTTAGCCCCTGAATATGGCTACACCTTC
CASSLAPEYGYTF
>TRBJ2-7|TRBV7-6|-|few
TGTGCCAGCAGCTTGGAGCCCTGGGACGAGCAGTACTTC
CASSLEPWDEQYF
>TRBJ2-7|TRBV2|-|many
TGTGCCAGCAGTCTGGGGGAATACGAGCAGTACTTC
CASSLGEYEQYF
>TRBJ2-7|TRBV6-5|-|many
TGTGCCAGCAGTTACTCCTCTGGACAGACCTACGAGCAGTACTTC
CASSYSSGQTYEQYF
>TRBJ2-1|TRBV29-1|TRBD2|many
TGCAGCGTACGGGGGCCTAGCGGGAGGTCGACTTACAATGAGCAGTTCTTC
CSVRGPSGRSTYNEQFF
>TRBJ2-1|TRBV5-1|TRBD2|few
TGCGCCAGCAGCTTGGCACCTGGAACTAGCGCCAATGAGCAGTTCTTC
CASSLAPGTSANEQFF
>TRBJ2-1|TRBV6-1|TRBD1|-
TGTGCCAGCAGTGAGTGGACAGGATCATTTGGCAATGAGCAGTTCTTC
CASSEWTGSFGNEQFF
>TRBJ2-1|TRBV29-1|TRBD2|-
TGCAGCGTCCTAACCGGACTAGCGGTTGAGCAGTTCTTC
CSVLTGLAVEQFF
>TRBJ2-3|TRBV12-3/TRBV12-4|-|few
TGTGCCAGCAGTTTATTTGGCGAAAATACGCAGTATTTT
CASSLFGENTQYF
>TRBJ2-5|TRBV3-1|TRBD2|-
TGTGCCAGCAGCGAGCGGGAGTCGCCAGAGACCCAGTACTTC
CASSERESPETQYF
>TRBJ1-2|TRBV7-6|-|many
TGTGCCAGCAGCTTAAGCTATAACTATGGCTACACCTTC
CASSLSYNYGYTF